Following are 22 T cell receptor beta chains from one sample sequenced in a study of regulatory T cells in long-lasting Graves disease. Time point defined: newly diagnosed GD, antithyroid drugs for less than 3 months. Isolated PBMC RNA provided the starting material for the TCR library. Building of the TCR beta libraries involved iRepertoire HTBI primers and Arm-PCR of CDR3 regions. TCRdb reanalysed the multiplex PCR reads using MiXCR and keeps one entry per CDR3 protein. The sample gives under 450,000 distinct CDR3 sequences, approximately 10% of which show up once; 15% to 20% is in the top ten. These data also formed part of another study, on T cells in Graves' hyperthyroidism and ophthalmopathy.

The specimen comprised peripheral blood mononuclear cells (PBMCs), sampled at new diagnosis, from a patient treated with antithyroid drugs. Every receptor here comes from a woman aged 18-29 years with Graves disease.

This clonotype came up a few times. The chain recombines TRBV10-3 with TRBJ2-5; TRBD1 is a possible D gene (6 bases). Germline V lookup: CDR1 ENHRY, CDR2 SYGVKD. V was cut by 8 bases and J by 7 bases, with 17 bases left in between. This CDR3 spans 13 amino acids. CDR3 loop: CAIATGMEGTQYF. CDR3 sequence (DNA): TGTGCCATCGCCACAGGGATGGAAGGGACCCAGTACTTC.

This clonotype was observed at least ten times. The V and J genes are TRBV6-1 and TRBJ1-2; D uncertain. Germline CDR1 and CDR2: MNHNS and SASEGT. CDR3 length: 14 amino acids. V lost 3 bases and J lost 3, with 11 bases in between. The CDR3 sequence: CASSDDGRHYGYTF. The DNA of the CDR3 is TGTGCCAGCAGTGATGACGGACGGCACTATGGCTACACCTTC.

This clonotype came up many times. The chain joins TRBV6-9 to TRBJ2-3; a weak D match, TRBD2 (6 bases). CDR1 is MNHGY and CDR2 is SVAAGI in the germline V gene. The V and J ends lost 3 bases and 4 bases respectively, with 11 bases between them. This CDR3 is 14 amino acids long. The CDR3, as DNA: TGTGCCAGCAGTTACCCCCTAGCGCCAGATACGCAGTATTTT. Its protein product is CASSYPLAPDTQYF.

This clonotype was picked up many times. The chain joins TRBV7-9 to TRBJ2-7; D may be TRBD1 (5 bases). The V and J ends lost 3 bases and 3 bases respectively, with 9 bases between them. CDR1 and CDR2 from the germline V gene are SEHNR and FQNEAQ (reference sequence). This CDR3 has 13 amino acids. As DNA, the CDR3 is TGTGCCAGCAGCTTCAGGGATGACTACGAGCAGTACTTC. This codes for CASSFRDDYEQYF.

This clonotype was counted at least ten times. This rearrangement joins TRBV7-9 to TRBJ2-5; TRBD2 is a possible D gene (5 bases). The CDR3 contains 15 residues. Trimming pared 8 bases from V and 7 bases from J, leaving 23 bases between. Looked up from germline, CDR1 is SEHNR and CDR2 is FQNEAQ (reference sequence). The CDR3 bases are TGTGCCAGCGTCCTTCAGACTACAGATTATGGGACCCAGTACTTC. It translates to CASVLQTTDYGTQYF.

This chain links TRBV7-2 with TRBJ1-2; D call uncertain. Per germline, CDR1 SGHTA and CDR2 FQGNSA. This CDR3 region has 14 residues. Trimming pared 1 base from V and 8 bases from J, leaving 14 bases between. The chain's CDR3 is CASSLGSIERGYTF. In nucleotides, the CDR3 is TGTGCCAGCAGCTTAGGAAGCATCGAAAGGGGCTACACCTTC.

This clonotype was picked up many times. The chain recombines TRBV7-2 with TRBJ1-2; D remains unclear. V lost 3 bases and J 13 bases, leaving 12 bases between the germline ends. This CDR3 is 11 amino acids long. The germline CDR1 and CDR2 sequences are SGHTA and FQGNSA. The CDR3 region is CASSFNSRFTF. CDR3 nucleotide sequence: TGTGCCAGCAGCTTTAACTCCAGGTTCACCTTC.

This sequence joins TRBV7-9 and TRBJ1-3, with TRBD1 matching 7 bases. Looked up from germline, CDR1 is SEHNR and CDR2 is FQNEAQ (reference sequence). CDR3 size: 14 residues. Losses at the gene ends were 3 bases for V and 4 bases for J; bases not matched to a gene: 3. CDR3 in DNA: TGTGCCAGCAGCTTCTACAGGGGCGGAAACACCATATATTTT. Translated: CASSFYRGGNTIYF.

The rearrangement uses TRBV6-2 or TRBV6-3 and TRBJ2-4; TRBD1 agrees at 7 bases. V lost 5 bases to trimming and J lost 8 bases; unmatched junction nucleotides: 12. Germline V CDR1 and CDR2: MNHEY, SVGEGT. The CDR3 runs 15 residues. The CDR3: CASSETTGIGDIQYF. The CDR3 DNA sequence: TGTGCCAGCAGTGAAACGACAGGGATAGGGGACATTCAGTACTTC.

The table lists this clonotype with many counts. This chain uses TRBV28 with TRBJ1-1; D perhaps matches TRBD1 (6 bases). CDR3 size: 14 residues. V dropped 6 bases and J dropped 5 bases, with 16 bases sitting between them. CDR1 is MDHEN and CDR2 is SYDVKM in the germline V gene. The chain's CDR3 is CASSTTYRETEAFF. The CDR3 DNA follows: TGTGCCAGCAGCACCACTTACAGGGAGACTGAAGCTTTCTTT.

Many counts were recorded for this clonotype. The chain couples TRBV20-1 to TRBJ2-3, with D possibly TRBD2 on 5 matching bases. The CDR3 totals 16 residues. Germline assignment: CDR1 DFQATT and CDR2 SNEGSKA (reference sequence). Trimming removed 0 bases from V and 0 bases from J, with 13 bases in between. CDR3 in amino acids: CSARDPDSASTDTQYF. In DNA form, the CDR3 reads TGCAGTGCTAGAGATCCGGACTCCGCTAGCACAGATACGCAGTATTTT.

This clonotype was counted at least ten times. The V and J genes are TRBV2 and TRBJ2-3; a weak D match, TRBD2 (7 bases). Germline V CDR1 and CDR2: SNHLY, FYNNEI. This CDR3 comprises 15 residues. The germline V and J ends were trimmed by 3 bases and 0 bases, with 10 bases remaining between them. The CDR3 sequence is CASSEGGGSTDTQYF. Here the CDR3 DNA reads TGTGCCAGCAGTGAGGGAGGGGGAAGCACAGATACGCAGTATTTT.

The table lists this clonotype with many counts. V is TRBV7-9 and J is TRBJ2-7; no clear D gene. The germline V and J ends were trimmed by 3 bases and 5 bases, with 5 bases remaining between them. The germline V gene has CDR1 SEHNR and CDR2 FQNEAQ (reference sequence). CDR3 length equals 11 residues. CDR3 DNA sequence: TGTGCCAGCAGCTTGTCGCACGAGCAGTACTTC. The encoded protein is CASSLSHEQYF.

This clonotype was detected many times. This rearrangement joins TRBV11-2 to TRBJ2-1; TRBD1 is a possible D gene (6 bases). V lost 6 bases to trimming and J lost 3 bases, with 18 bases between them. CDR3 length: 16 amino acids. CDR1 and CDR2 from the germline V gene are SGHAT and FQNNGV. The CDR3 sequence is CASRTPRGGHYNEQFF. Written as DNA, the CDR3 is TGTGCCAGCAGGACTCCTCGTGGGGGACACTACAATGAGCAGTTCTTC.

This clonotype showed up just a few times. V and J are TRBV27 and TRBJ2-1; D is unclear. V lost 3 bases and J lost 6, with 12 bases in between. The CDR3 contains 14 residues. Looked up from germline, CDR1 is MNHEY and CDR2 is SMNVEV (reference sequence). This CDR3 reads CASSFGVTSNEQFF. As DNA, the CDR3 is TGTGCCAGCAGTTTTGGGGTTACAAGCAATGAGCAGTTCTTC.

This clonotype has a count of ten or more. V and J are TRBV24-1 and TRBJ1-2, with D uncertain. V shed 4 bases and J shed 6 bases, with 8 bases lying between them. Germline assignment: CDR1 KGHDR and CDR2 SFDVKD. The CDR3 extends over 12 amino acids. CDR3 DNA: TGTGCCACCAGTGAGACACATCATGGCTACACCTTC. It specifies CATSETHHGYTF.

This clonotype was seen many times. The chain couples TRBV11-2 to TRBJ1-2, with TRBD1 matching 8 bases. Trimming removed 4 bases from V and 5 bases from J; junction bases left unmatched: 21. CDR3 size: 19 residues. CDR1 is SGHAT and CDR2 is FQNNGV in the germline V gene. CDR3 sequence reads: CASSSLRGQGPVLGYGYTF. The CDR3 coding sequence is TGTGCCAGCAGCTCGCTACGAGGACAGGGCCCCGTTTTAGGGTATGGCTACACCTTC.

This clonotype came up many times. The V gene is TRBV12-3 or TRBV12-4, the J gene TRBJ2-1, with D possibly matching TRBD2 (6 bases). V lost 6 bases to trimming and J lost 8 bases, with 14 bases between them. This CDR3 comprises 13 residues. CDR3 in amino acids: CASSSRGWDEQFF. The CDR3, as DNA: TGTGCCAGCAGCTCCCGGGGGTGGGATGAGCAGTTCTTC.

This clonotype showed up many times. V and J are TRBV6-1 and TRBJ1-5, with TRBD1 identical over 7 bases. The germline V gene has CDR1 MNHNS and CDR2 SASEGT. The V segment lost 7 bases and the J segment 5 bases; nucleotides outside the gene matches: 5. CDR3 length equals 13 residues. The CDR3 loop reads CASTDRDDQPQHF. The CDR3 DNA is TGTGCCAGCACTGACAGGGATGATCAGCCCCAGCATTTT.

CDR3 DNA: TGTGCCAGCAGCTTCCGGACAGACTACATCTATGGCTACACCTTC. Protein sequence: CASSFRTDYIYGYTF. The chain joins TRBV5-5 to TRBJ1-2; possible D gene TRBD1, 6 bases. Trimming pared 2 bases from V and 4 bases from J, leaving 15 bases between. Germline V gene lookup returns CDR1 SGHKS and CDR2 YYEKEE (reference sequence). The CDR3 covers 15 residues. Supplemented by reference TRBV5-5 and TRBJ1-2, the full variable domain reads DAGVTQSPTHLIKTRGQQVTLRCSPISGHKSVSWYQQVLGQGPQFIFQYYEKEERGRGNFPDRFSARQFPNYSSELNVNALLLGDSALYLCASSFRTDYIYGYTFGSGTRLTVV.

This clonotype was seen at least ten times. The gene calls are TRBV12-3 or TRBV12-4 and TRBJ1-5; 7 bases fit TRBD1. The length of the CDR3 is 18 residues. Losses at the gene ends were 5 bases for V and 7 bases for J; bases not matched to a gene: 20. The CDR3 bases are TGTGCCAGCAGTCCGATCCCGACAGGGAGGGTCGGAAGACAGCCCCAGCATTTT. Translated, it gives CASSPIPTGRVGRQPQHF.

This clonotype was detected ten times or more. The V gene is TRBV30, the J gene TRBJ1-5, with TRBD1 identical over 10 bases. In germline, CDR1 is GTSNPN, CDR2 SVGIG (reference sequence). The trim removed 1 base at V and 2 bases at J, leaving 5 bases unmatched. This CDR3 region has 16 residues. This chain's CDR3 is CAWSATGTGGNQPQHF. In nucleotides, the CDR3 is TGTGCCTGGAGTGCGACCGGGACAGGGGGCAATCAGCCCCAGCATTTT.